These 7 T cell receptor beta chains were all obtained from the same sample, sequenced in a study of T cell repertoires in cytomegalovirus infection. One entry per CDR3 protein, called by TCRdb with MiXCR from the reads. Here the sample spans under 250,000 distinct CDR3 sequences, about 7% being singletons. Sequencing was done on a sample of PBMCs. These receptors all come from a human donor in good health (CMV status not recorded). Some clones in this sample may be carry-over from other donors' samples.

This clonotype was detected many times. The germline gene is not matched at one end of the junction; a read error may be the cause. The chain recombines TRBV29-1 with TRBJ1-6; 7 nucleotides align to TRBD1. The CDR3 has 13 amino acids. Germline V gives CDR1 SQVTM, CDR2 ANQGSEA. CDR3 in DNA: TGCAGCGTTGCGACAGGGTCCAATTCAGCCCTCCACTTT. Amino acids: CSVATGSNSALHF.

Ten or more counts support this clonotype. The chain is built from TRBV20-1 and TRBJ2-6; 9 bases map to TRBD1. This CDR3 comprises 15 residues. Trimming took 5 bases from V and 0 from J; bases not matched to a gene: 2. CDR1 and CDR2 (germline): DFQATT, SNEGSKA (reference sequence). This CDR3 reads CSALGQGSGANVLTF. The CDR3 DNA reads as TGCAGTGCTCTGGGACAGGGCTCTGGGGCCAACGTCCTGACTTTC.

This clonotype came up many times. The J gene is TRBJ2-5, the V gene TRBV6-6; TRBD2 matches 8 bases. With V trimmed by 7 bases and J by 5 bases, 6 bases remained unmatched. The germline gives CDR1 MNHNY, CDR2 SVGAGI (reference sequence). The length of the CDR3 is 13 residues. Here the CDR3 DNA reads TGTGCCAGCATTCGATCGGGGGGGGAGACCCAGTACTTC. It codes for CASIRSGGETQYF.

This clonotype appeared many times. The chain recombines TRBV29-1 with TRBJ2-3, with 8 positions matching TRBD2. Losses at the gene ends were 7 bases for V and 6 bases for J; bases not matched to a gene: 0. CDR3 length: 10 amino acids. Germline V CDR1 and CDR2: SQVTM, ANQGSEA. The CDR3 DNA reads TGCAGCGCGGGGGGGGATACGCAGTATTTT. Its translation is CSAGGDTQYF.

This clonotype was detected many times. The chain carries TRBV9 and TRBJ2-5; TRBD2 might be the D (6 bases). Germline V gives CDR1 SGDLS, CDR2 YYNGEE. V was clipped by 2 bases and J by 2 bases, with 13 bases between them. There are 15 residues in the CDR3. The CDR3 protein is CASSVAGYYQETQYF. The CDR3 DNA is TGTGCCAGCAGCGTTGCGGGGTATTATCAAGAGACCCAGTACTTC.

In nucleotides, the CDR3 is TGTGCCAGCAGCGTAGGTCAGGGATCGGAAACCGGGGAGCTGTTTTTT. The encoded protein is CASSVGQGSETGELFF. This chain joins TRBV9 and TRBJ2-2; D possibly corresponds to TRBD1 (5 bases). The CDR3 runs to 16 residues. V shed 0 bases and J shed 5 bases, with 14 bases lying between them. Germline V lookup: CDR1 SGDLS, CDR2 YYNGEE. The full variable domain, in which reference TRBV9 and TRBJ2-2 provide the parts outside the CDR3, is DSGVTQTPKHLITATGQRVTLRCSPRSGDLSVYWYQQSLDQGLQFLIQYYNGEERAKGNILERFSAQQFPDLHSELNLSSLELGDSALYFCASSVGQGSETGELFFGEGSRLTVL.

This clonotype came up many times. This chain joins TRBV4-2 and TRBJ1-1, with a tentative D call TRBD1 (6 bases). The CDR3 spans 17 residues. Germline lookup yields CDR1 LGHNA and CDR2 YNFKEQ. Between the trimmed V and J ends, which lost 3 bases and 1 base, there was a span of 18 bases. The CDR3 loop is CASSQLRDTHQNTEAFF. CDR3 bases: TGTGCCAGCAGCCAGCTCCGGGACACCCATCAGAACACTGAAGCTTTCTTT.